The 20 T cell receptor beta chains listed next were all sequenced from one sample in a study of CD8+ T cells in alopecia areata (dated by TCRdb to about 2018). The label giving this sample's time point can be read as: around 22 weeks on oral tofacitinib. What this sample's treatment or condition label stands for: oral pan-JAK inhibitor, 5-10 mg twice daily. Library creation used the immunoSEQ multiplex PCR assay. RNA was extracted from all samples and reverse transcribed into cDNA, which served as template for TCR sequencing. The immuneACCESS repertoire file appears here via TCRdb, limited to in-frame rearrangements. These files lack a portion of the clones; in checked studies, under half of the deficit traces to unresolved V genes, and the cause of the others is not known. This sample is represented by under 350,000 clones; 58% of them were singletons. The ten most abundant clones make up approximately 1.8% of the sample.

This sample comprised CD4+ T cells sorted from blood, obtained at week 24, from a patient treated with tofacitinib. These receptors all stem from a human donor with alopecia areata.

Turning to this clone: At the DNA level, this CDR3 is encoded by other sequences in the same sample as well. The chain uses TRBV30 and TRBJ1-2; D call uncertain. There are 11 residues in the CDR3. The ends were cut back, 4 bases at V and 8 bases at J, with 11 bases in the middle. Germline CDR1 and CDR2: GTSNPN and SVGIG (reference sequence). CDR3 bases: TGTGCCTGGACAGGCCTGGGGGGCTACACCTTC. This gives the protein CAWTGLGGYTF.

The chain links TRBV5-1 to TRBJ2-5; 8 nucleotides agree with TRBD1. The V gene's germline CDR1 is SGHRS and CDR2 YFSETQ. The CDR3 spans 14 residues. With 4 bases clipped from V and 2 bases from J, the junction kept 4 bases outside the gene matches. CDR3 sequence (DNA): TGCGCCAGCAGCGGGCACAGGGGGCAAGAGACCCAGTACTTC. It translates to CASSGHRGQETQYF.

This clone was found a few times. J is TRBJ2-2 and V is TRBV30; D is unresolved. This CDR3 has 12 amino acids. The ends were cut back, 0 bases at V and 7 bases at J, with 6 bases in the middle. Germline V gives CDR1 GTSNPN, CDR2 SVGIG (reference sequence). The CDR3 reads CAWSVWDGELFF. The CDR3 coding sequence is TGTGCCTGGAGTGTGTGGGACGGGGAGCTGTTTTTT.

The V and J genes are TRBV5-6 and TRBJ2-3; D uncertain. From germline, CDR1 is SGHDT and CDR2 YYEEEE. V lost 4 bases to trimming and J lost 6 bases, with 3 bases between them. This CDR3 comprises 10 residues. CDR3 region: CASSGDTQYF. The CDR3 DNA follows: TGTGCCAGCAGCGGCGATACGCAGTATTTT.

This chain connects TRBV4-1 to TRBJ1-1; 10 nucleotides align to TRBD1. After removal of 3 bases from V and 6 bases from J, the junction contained 7 bases not matched to a gene. Germline V gene data show CDR1 as MGHRA and CDR2 as YSYEKL. The CDR3 loop spans 15 amino acids. The CDR3 loop is CASSQLRTGGAEAFF. CDR3 in DNA: TGCGCCAGCAGCCAGCTCAGGACAGGGGGAGCTGAAGCTTTCTTT.

A remark on this clone: One end of the junction is discordant with germline, which a read error may explain. J is TRBJ2-3 and V is TRBV7-7, with 10 bases aligning to TRBD1. The germline gives CDR1 SSHAT, CDR2 FNYEAQ (reference sequence). CDR3 length equals 16 residues. The CDR3 spells CASSGGQGGPGDTQYF. The CDR3 nucleotides read TGTGCTAGCAGCGGCGGACAGGGGGGTCCCGGGGATACGCAGTATTTT.

J is TRBJ2-5 and V is TRBV4-2, with D hard to call. From germline, CDR1 is LGHNA and CDR2 YNFKEQ. The V end was cut by 0 bases, the J end by 5 bases, with 10 bases between. The CDR3 extends over 14 amino acids. CDR3 sequence (DNA): TGTGCCAGCAGCCAAGAAGGACCTGTGGAGACCCAGTACTTC. Amino acid sequence: CASSQEGPVETQYF.

This chain uses TRBV6-6 with TRBJ1-5; D gene ambiguous. The germline V gene has CDR1 MNHNY and CDR2 SVGAGI (reference sequence). The CDR3 runs to 13 residues. Trimming removed 6 bases at V and 3 bases at J, with 9 bases between. As DNA, the CDR3 is TGTGCCAGCAGCCCGAGCAACAATCAGCCCCAGCATTTT. Amino acid sequence: CASSPSNNQPQHF.

The chain couples TRBV5-1 to TRBJ2-5; TRBD2 aligns across 13 bases. After removal of 4 bases from V and 2 bases from J, the junction contained 11 bases not matched to a gene. The CDR3 covers 18 residues. Germline lookup yields CDR1 SGHRS and CDR2 YFSETQ. The CDR3 DNA reads as TGCGCCAGCAGCCTTCGGACTAGCGGGGGAACACGACAAGAGACCCAGTACTTC. Amino acid sequence: CASSLRTSGGTRQETQYF.

The rearrangement links TRBV5-1 to TRBJ2-6; no definite D call. The CDR3 loop spans 17 amino acids. Germline V lookup: CDR1 SGHRS, CDR2 YFSETQ. Trimming shortened V by 0 bases and J by 0 bases, and 10 bases separated the two germline ends. The CDR3 here is CASSLAGRSSGANVLTF. DNA of the CDR3: TGCGCCAGCAGCTTGGCCGGCAGGAGCTCTGGGGCCAACGTCCTGACTTTC.

The rearrangement links TRBV18 to TRBJ1-2; the D is unclear. The CDR3 length is 15 residues. V was pared by 3 bases and J by 0 bases, with 11 bases between. Germline lookup yields CDR1 KGHSH and CDR2 LQKENI. The DNA for the CDR3 is TGTGCCAGCTCACCGCCCGGGAAGTCTAACTATGGCTACACCTTC. Translation gives CASSPPGKSNYGYTF.

V is TRBV28 and J is TRBJ2-1; no reliable D call. V gave up 6 bases and J gave up 5 bases, with 8 bases separating them. CDR1 and CDR2 (germline): MDHEN, SYDVKM. The CDR3 has 12 residues. This CDR3 reads CASSETHNEQFF. CDR3 bases: TGTGCCAGCAGCGAGACTCACAATGAGCAGTTCTTC.

The rearrangement uses TRBV15 and TRBJ2-2, with 7 bases lining up with TRBD2. From germline, CDR1 is LNHNV and CDR2 YYDKDF (reference sequence). After removal of 1 base from V and 5 bases from J, the junction contained 4 bases not matched to a gene. The CDR3 is 15 residues long. This CDR3 is CATSRGEGNTGELFF. The CDR3 DNA sequence: TGTGCCACCAGCAGAGGGGAGGGGAATACCGGGGAGCTGTTTTTT.

This clone was seen just once. The chain joins TRBV28 to TRBJ2-6, with 8 bases lining up with TRBD1. This CDR3 spans 19 amino acids. Germline V gene data show CDR1 as MDHEN and CDR2 as SYDVKM. With V trimmed by 8 bases and J by 4 bases, 19 bases remained unmatched. CDR3 coding DNA: TGTGCCAGCGGGGTCCCCGGGACAGGAGGCCCAGGCGGGGCCAACGTCCTGACTTTC. Encoded protein: CASGVPGTGGPGGANVLTF.

This clone has a single count. The chain has TRBV5-1 and TRBJ1-2, with D hard to call. Per germline, CDR1 SGHRS and CDR2 YFSETQ. The CDR3 covers 15 residues. Trimming stripped 0 bases from V and 6 bases from J, with 15 bases between. For the CDR3, the DNA is TGCGCCAGCAGCTTGGCGGGTCCTGGTGGGAATGGCTACACCTTC. Protein product: CASSLAGPGGNGYTF.

This clone came up a few times. The chain uses TRBV29-1 and TRBJ2-1; D is uncertain. Germline V gives CDR1 SQVTM, CDR2 ANQGSEA. This CDR3 region has 13 residues. Trimming pared 0 bases from V and 5 bases from J, leaving 8 bases between. CDR3 region: CSVEDLTDNEQFF. In nucleotides, the CDR3 is TGCAGCGTTGAAGATCTTACGGACAATGAGCAGTTCTTC.

The chain carries TRBV30 and TRBJ1-1; tentatively, D is TRBD1 (5 bases). The germline V gene has CDR1 GTSNPN and CDR2 SVGIG (reference sequence). The CDR3 runs to 15 residues. Trimming removed 2 bases from V and 0 bases from J, with 13 bases in between. The DNA of the CDR3 is TGTGCCTGGAGTCTACGGGGGGTGTTGAACACTGAAGCTTTCTTT. It encodes CAWSLRGVLNTEAFF.

The CDR3 nucleotides are TGTGCCAGTAGTATTACAGGATATGGCTACACCTTC. The encoded protein is CASSITGYGYTF. The chain joins TRBV19 to TRBJ1-2; possible D gene TRBD1, 5 bases. Germline V gives CDR1 LNHDA, CDR2 SQIVND (reference sequence). The CDR3 has 12 amino acids. V gave up 3 bases and J gave up 5 bases, with 7 bases separating them.

The gene calls are TRBV7-2 and TRBJ1-6, with D possibly matching TRBD1 (5 bases). The ends were cut back, 4 bases at V and 13 bases at J, with 14 bases in the middle. The germline CDR1 and CDR2 sequences are SGHTA and FQGNSA. The CDR3 extends over 13 amino acids. CDR3 sequence reads: CASSSGWGGPLHF. The CDR3 DNA is TGTGCCAGCAGCTCAGGCTGGGGGGGTCCCCTCCACTTT.

The V call is TRBV30, the J call TRBJ1-4; TRBD1 might be the D (6 bases). The CDR3 totals 14 residues. Germline loops: CDR1 GTSNPN, CDR2 SVGIG (reference sequence). The ends were cut back, 0 bases at V and 8 bases at J, with 13 bases in the middle. The CDR3: CAWSVRGLREKLFF. In DNA, the CDR3 is TGTGCCTGGAGTGTAAGGGGGTTAAGAGAAAAACTGTTTTTT.